This paragraph covers one T cell receptor beta chain sequence. Its antigen is unknown. These data are taken from a study of blood T cells in healthy people across ages. A sample-barcoded 5' primer and a J-beta primer mix were used in a second PCR of roughly 7 to 12 cycles. The authors tagged each cDNA molecule using a template-switch adaptor with 12 random nucleotides. Each CDR3 protein is one row after TCRdb ran MiXCR on the 5' RACE reads. The table has hundreds of thousands of distinct CDR3 sequences, around 49% seen once; the top ten hold about a third. Germline V gene data show CDR1 as LGHNA and CDR2 as YSLEER. CDR3 length: 19 amino acids. V lost 0 bases and J 0 bases, leaving 17 bases between the germline ends. Study observations and caveats: There was a strong correlation between TCR beta diversity and naive T cell percentage.

The gene calls are TRBV4-3 and TRBJ1-4, with unresolved D. The clonotype comes from a woman aged 55-69 years in good health. Material for sequencing was blood. CDR3 region: CASSQDPRGGLATNEKLFF. The CDR3 DNA follows: TGCGCCAGCAGCCAAGATCCCCGGGGTGGACTTGCAACTAATGAAAAACTGTTTTTT.